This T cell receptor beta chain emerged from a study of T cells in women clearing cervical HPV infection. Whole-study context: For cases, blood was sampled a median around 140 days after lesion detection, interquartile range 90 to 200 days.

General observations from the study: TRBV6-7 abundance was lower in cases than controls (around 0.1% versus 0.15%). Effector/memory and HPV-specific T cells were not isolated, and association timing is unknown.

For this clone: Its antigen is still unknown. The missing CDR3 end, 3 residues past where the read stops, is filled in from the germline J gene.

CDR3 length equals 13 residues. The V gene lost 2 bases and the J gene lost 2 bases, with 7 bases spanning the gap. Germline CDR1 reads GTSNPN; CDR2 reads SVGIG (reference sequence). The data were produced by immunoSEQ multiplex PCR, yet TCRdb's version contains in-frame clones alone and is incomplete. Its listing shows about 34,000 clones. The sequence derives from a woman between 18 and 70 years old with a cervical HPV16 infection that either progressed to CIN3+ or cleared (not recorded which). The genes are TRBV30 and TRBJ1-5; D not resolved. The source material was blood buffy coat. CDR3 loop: CAWSFEGNQPQHF. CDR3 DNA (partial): TGTGCCTGGAGTTTCGAGGGCAATCAGCCC.